The clone carrying this T cell receptor beta chain was observed at least ten times. Combining iRepertoire HTBI primers with Arm-PCR of CDR3 regions, the authors built TCR beta libraries. TCRdb fed the multiplex PCR reads into MiXCR, producing one record per CDR3 protein. This table has approximately 440,000 distinct CDR3 sequences, 23% appearing once. These data are taken from a study of regulatory T cells in long-lasting Graves disease. CDR1 is MDHEN and CDR2 is SYDVKM in the germline V gene. CDR3 length equals 14 residues. Trimming left V 6 bases short and J 6 bases short, with 18 bases between. Time point of the sample: persistent/refractory GD, antithyroid drugs over 5 years with positive TRAb. Preparation of the TCR library used RNA extracted from PBMCs.

The sample here was peripheral blood mononuclear cells (PBMCs), taken when the disease was refractory, from a patient treated with antithyroid drugs. The TCR sequence derives from a female donor with Graves disease. This chain connects TRBV28 to TRBJ2-7; D ambiguous. For the CDR3, the DNA is TGTGCCAGCAGGAGGACGTCCCTTAGCCCCGAGCAGTACTTC. This sequence encodes CASRRTSLSPEQYF.